This TCR beta chain was captured in a study of blood T cells in healthy people across ages. Germline V gene sequence: CDR1 DFQATT, CDR2 SNEGSKA (reference sequence). The CDR3 is 13 amino acids. The V and J ends lost 6 bases and 1 base respectively, with 12 bases between them. As regards this clonotype: Its antigen remains unknown.

Overall study findings and caveats: The CMV status of each donor remained undetermined, and this could have confounded shifts in expanded clonotypes. Observed TCR beta diversity showed a strong correlation with the percentage of naive T cells as measured by flow cytometry. Roughly linearly, TCR beta diversity per million T cells fell as age increased.

Then a second PCR, running roughly 7 to 11 cycles, was carried out with a sample-barcoded 5' primer and a J-beta primer mix. TCRdb used MiXCR to reprocess the 5' RACE reads, holding one entry per CDR3 protein. This table holds approximately 670,000 distinct CDR3 sequences, approximately 40% found once. Each donor had 7.5 to 10 milliliters of peripheral blood drawn. The J gene is TRBJ2-5, the V gene TRBV20-1; unclear D gene. The sequenced sample was blood. The sequence was collected from an elderly man in good health. The CDR3 protein is CSAQPNSQETQYF. The CDR3 DNA reads TGCAGTGCACAACCCAACAGCCAAGAGACCCAGTACTTC.